The rows below give T cell receptor beta chains drawn from one sample of a study of blood T cells in healthy people across ages. TCRdb reprocessed the 5' RACE reads via MiXCR and lists one record per CDR3 protein. The table shows 980,000 or so distinct CDR3 sequences, with approximately 49% occurring only once. Sequencing was done on a sample of blood. The source of these receptors is a man younger than 40 in good health. Both conserved end residues are part of each CDR3. A D gene is named only where the DNA matches it firmly. Size is omitted from some rows. Given values are once, few, many or a class for expanded clones.

CDR3 protein	CDR3 DNA	V gene	J gene	clone size	D gene
CSARGFLGLHRTDTQYF	TGCAGTGCTAGAGGCTTCCTCGGACTCCATCGCACAGATACGCAGTATTTT	TRBV20-1	TRBJ2-3	-	-
CATSEGLQPQHF	TGTGCCACCAGTGAGGGGTTGCAGCCCCAGCATTTT	TRBV24-1	TRBJ1-5	-	-
CASSSGQGSSGANVLTF	TGCGCCAGCAGTTCTGGACAGGGAAGTTCTGGGGCCAACGTCCTGACTTTC	TRBV5-1	TRBJ2-6	few	TRBD1
CASSQAGGQRETQYF	TGCGCCAGCAGCCAAGCTGGGGGGCAACGCGAGACCCAGTACTTC	TRBV4-1	TRBJ2-5	-	-
CASSLLDKAYEQYF	TGCGCCAGCAGCTTGTTGGACAAAGCCTACGAGCAGTACTTC	TRBV5-1	TRBJ2-7	-	-
CASSSDTVYGYIF	TGTGCCAGCAGTTCGGACACCGTCTATGGCTACATCTTC	TRBV28	TRBJ1-2	-	-
CASSYSMGGANTEAFF	TGTGCCAGCAGTTACTCGATGGGGGGCGCGAACACTGAAGCTTTCTTT	TRBV6-5	TRBJ1-1	-	-
CASRRRDPPYEQYF	TGTGCCAGCAGGAGACGGGACCCCCCCTACGAGCAGTACTTC	TRBV27	TRBJ2-7	-	-
CASSQVPESYTF	TGCGCCAGCAGCCAAGTCCCAGAAAGCTACACCTTC	TRBV4-1	TRBJ1-2	-	-
CASSYFATRTSPDTRYF	TGTGCCAGCAGTTACTTCGCAACTAGAACCTCGCCAGATACGCGGTATTTT	TRBV6-5	TRBJ2-3	-	-
CASSREPHRDTQYF	TGTGCCAGCAGCCGGGAACCCCATCGGGATACGCAGTATTTT	TRBV27	TRBJ2-3	-	-
CASSQEIVYEQYF	TGTGCCAGCAGCCAAGAGATAGTCTACGAGCAGTACTTC	TRBV4-2	TRBJ2-7	many	-
CSAREALAEAFF	TGCAGTGCGAGGGAAGCGTTGGCTGAAGCTTTCTTT	TRBV20-1	TRBJ1-1	-	-
CSARDLDKIYGYTF	TGCAGTGCTAGAGATCTGGACAAGATCTATGGCTACACCTTC	TRBV20-1	TRBJ1-2	-	-
CASSQWVGNQPQHF	TGTGCCAGCAGCCAATGGGTAGGGAATCAGCCCCAGCATTTT	TRBV3-1	TRBJ1-5	once	-
CASSTTDTEAFF	TGCGCCAGCAGCACGACAGATACTGAAGCTTTCTTT	TRBV5-1	TRBJ1-1	-	-
CASYQGRAFF	TGTGCCAGCTATCAGGGGAGGGCTTTCTTT	TRBV6-5	TRBJ1-1	once	-
CASSPDRDSYNEQFF	TGTGCCAGCTCACCTGACAGGGACTCCTACAATGAGCAGTTCTTC	TRBV18	TRBJ2-1	-	TRBD1
CASSRLLPTGSNTQYF	TGTGCCAGCAGCCGCCTCCTTCCGACAGGTAGTAATACGCAGTATTTT	TRBV12-3/TRBV12-4	TRBJ2-3	few	-